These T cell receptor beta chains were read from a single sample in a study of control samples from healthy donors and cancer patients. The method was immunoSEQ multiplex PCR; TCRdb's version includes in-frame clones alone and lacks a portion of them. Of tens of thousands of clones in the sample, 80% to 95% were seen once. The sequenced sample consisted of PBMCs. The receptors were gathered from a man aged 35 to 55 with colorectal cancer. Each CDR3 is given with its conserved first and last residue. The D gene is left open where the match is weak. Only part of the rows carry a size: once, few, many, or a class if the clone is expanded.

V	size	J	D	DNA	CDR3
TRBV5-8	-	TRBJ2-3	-	TGTGCCAGCAGGTTTCCGGGACCTACAGATACGCAGTATTTT	CASRFPGPTDTQYF
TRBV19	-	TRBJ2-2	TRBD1	TGTGCCAGTAGTATACGAGGGGAGGACAGGGGTGGCACCGGGGAGCTGTTTTTT	CASSIRGEDRGGTGELFF
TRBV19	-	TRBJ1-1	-	TGTGCCAGTAGTATAGGGGCGGGGCCGGGTGAAGCTTTCTTT	CASSIGAGPGEAFF
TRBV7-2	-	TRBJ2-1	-	TGTGCCAGCAGCTCTCAGGCCCTATCCTCCTACAATGAGCAGTTCTTC	CASSSQALSSYNEQFF
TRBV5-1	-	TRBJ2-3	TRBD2	TGCGCCAGCACCTCACTAGCGGGGGGCACAGATACGCAGTATTTT	CASTSLAGGTDTQYF
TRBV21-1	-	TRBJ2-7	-	TGTGCCAGCAGCACAACAGGGGCCACCTACTACGAGCAGTACTTC	CASSTTGATYYEQYF
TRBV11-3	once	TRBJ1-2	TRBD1	TGTGCCAGCAGCTTAGGTAACAGGGGGCCCGGCTATGGCTACACCTTC	CASSLGNRGPGYGYTF
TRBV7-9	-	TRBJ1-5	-	TGTGCCAGCAGCCGCCAGGGTCTGGATCAGCCCCAGCATTTT	CASSRQGLDQPQHF
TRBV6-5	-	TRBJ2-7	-	TGTGCCAGCAAACGGGACAACTACGAGCAGTACTTC	CASKRDNYEQYF
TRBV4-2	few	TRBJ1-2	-	TGTGCCAGCAGCCAAGATTGGGCTCGAGGGGGTGGCTACACCTTC	CASSQDWARGGGYTF
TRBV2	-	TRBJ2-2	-	TGTGCCAGCAGCCGTGGCAGGAGCGCGTCCGGGGAGCTGTTTTTT	CASSRGRSASGELFF
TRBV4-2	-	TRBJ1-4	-	TGTGCCAGCAGCCTCAGCAATGAAAAACTGTTTTTT	CASSLSNEKLFF
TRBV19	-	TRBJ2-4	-	TGTGCCAGTAGTGTCCCCGGGGTAGCCAAAAACATTCAGTACTTC	CASSVPGVAKNIQYF
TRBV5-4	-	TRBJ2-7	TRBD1	TGTGCCAGCAGCCCCCGGACAGGGGGCTCCGAGCAGTACTTC	CASSPRTGGSEQYF
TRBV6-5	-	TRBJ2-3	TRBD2	TGTGCCAGCAGTTACTCAGGGACTATATCTCCAGATACGCAGTATTTT	CASSYSGTISPDTQYF
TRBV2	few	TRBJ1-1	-	TGTGCCAGCAGTGGCGGGAAGGGGAACACTGAAGCTTTCTTT	CASSGGKGNTEAFF
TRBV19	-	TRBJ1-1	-	TGTGCCAGTAGCTACACGGGACGGGTCACTGAAGCTTTCTTT	CASSYTGRVTEAFF
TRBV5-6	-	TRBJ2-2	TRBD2	TGTGCCAGCAGCTCCGGACTAGCGGGGTTTAACACCGGGGAGCTGTTTTTT	CASSSGLAGFNTGELFF
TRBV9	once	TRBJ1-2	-	TGTGCCAGCAGCCTCCTTACTACGGGGGAGGGCGATGGCTACACCTTC	CASSLLTTGEGDGYTF
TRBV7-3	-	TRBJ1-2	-	TGTGCCAGCAGCGTCGATGAGGGTCGTGGCTACACCTTC	CASSVDEGRGYTF
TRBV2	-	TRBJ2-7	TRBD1	TGTGCCAGCAGTAAGGGACAGGGAAACTACGAGCAGTACTTC	CASSKGQGNYEQYF
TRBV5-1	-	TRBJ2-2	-	TGCGCCAGCAGCTTGGCAGGGGACGGGGAGCTGTTTTTT	CASSLAGDGELFF
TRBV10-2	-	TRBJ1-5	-	TGCGCCAGCAGTGGAAGCACTGGGGTGGGTCAGCCCCAGCATTTT	CASSGSTGVGQPQHF
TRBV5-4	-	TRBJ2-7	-	TGTGCCAGCAGCTTTCAATCAGGGGGGGTGCAGTACTTC	CASSFQSGGVQYF
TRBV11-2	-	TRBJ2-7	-	TGTGCCAGCAGCCCTCCCGGGGGTAGACATACCTACGAGCAGTACTTC	CASSPPGGRHTYEQYF
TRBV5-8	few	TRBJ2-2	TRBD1	TGTGCCAGCAGCCTGGGGACAGGGACGAACACCGGGGAGCTGTTTTTT	CASSLGTGTNTGELFF
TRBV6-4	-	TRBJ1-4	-	TGTGCCAGCGGACCGGGACCGACTAATGAAAAACTGTTTTTT	CASGPGPTNEKLFF